This TCR beta chain emerged from a study of control samples from healthy donors and cancer patients. This table comes from immunoSEQ multiplex PCR, and its TCRdb copy is limited to in-frame clones, with some not included. The sample has 50,000 or so clones; approximately 86% are singletons. The sequencing input was blood. The TCR comes from a man aged 50-60 years in good health.

CDR3 loop: CASSYSGLTDTQYF. DNA for the CDR3: TGTGCCAGCAGTTACTCCGGACTCACAGATACGCAGTATTTT. The J gene is TRBJ2-3, the V gene TRBV6-6; D perhaps matches TRBD2 (5 bases). Germline CDR1 MNHNY, CDR2 SVGAGI (reference sequence). This CDR3 contains 14 residues. Trimming removed 0 bases from V and 2 bases from J, with 6 bases in between.